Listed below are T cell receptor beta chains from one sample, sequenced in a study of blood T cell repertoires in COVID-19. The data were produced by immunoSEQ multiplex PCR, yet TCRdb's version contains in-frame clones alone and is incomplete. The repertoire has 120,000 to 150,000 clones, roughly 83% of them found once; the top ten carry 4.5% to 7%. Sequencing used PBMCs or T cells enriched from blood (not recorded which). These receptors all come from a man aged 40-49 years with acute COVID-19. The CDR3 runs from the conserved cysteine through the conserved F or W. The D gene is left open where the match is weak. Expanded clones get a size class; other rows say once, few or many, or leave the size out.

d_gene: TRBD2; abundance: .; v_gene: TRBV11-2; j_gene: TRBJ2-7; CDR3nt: TGTGCCAGCAGCTGGTTGGCGGGAGCCTACGAGCAGTACTTC; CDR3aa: CASSWLAGAYEQYF
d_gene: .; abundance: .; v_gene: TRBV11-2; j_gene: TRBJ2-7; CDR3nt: TGTGCCAGCAGCGGGCCATCCTACGAGCAGTACTTC; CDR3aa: CASSGPSYEQYF
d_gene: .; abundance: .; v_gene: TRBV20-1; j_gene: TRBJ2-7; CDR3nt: TGCAGTGCTAGTATAGCGGAGTTGTTGGGGGAGCAGTACTTC; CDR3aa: CSASIAELLGEQYF
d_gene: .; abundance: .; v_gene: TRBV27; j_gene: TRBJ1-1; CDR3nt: TGTGCCAGCAAAATCCCCCCCGCCCATCCCCCACAGGGTGACACTGAAGCTTTCTTT; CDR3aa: CASKIPPAHPPQGDTEAFF
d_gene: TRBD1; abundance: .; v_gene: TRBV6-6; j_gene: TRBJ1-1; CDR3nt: TGTGCCAGCAATCAGCAGGGGGCCACTGAAGCTTTCTTT; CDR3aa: CASNQQGATEAFF
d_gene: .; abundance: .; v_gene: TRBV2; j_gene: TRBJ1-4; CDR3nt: TGTGCCAGCAGTGAAGCGGGGGACTCAAATGAAAAACTGTTTTTT; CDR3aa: CASSEAGDSNEKLFF
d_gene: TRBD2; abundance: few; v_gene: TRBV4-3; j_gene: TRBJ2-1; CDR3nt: TGCGCCAGCAGCCAAGATCAGGTAGCGGGGGGACTAAACAATGAGCAGTTCTTC; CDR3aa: CASSQDQVAGGLNNEQFF
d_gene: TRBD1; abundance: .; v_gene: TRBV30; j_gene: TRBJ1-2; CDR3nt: TGTGCCTGGAGTGTACGCCCCGACAGGGCTGGCTACACCTTC; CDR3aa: CAWSVRPDRAGYTF
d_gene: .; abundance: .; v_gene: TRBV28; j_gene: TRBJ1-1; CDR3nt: TGTGCCAGCGCGGCAACTTTCATGAACACTGAAGCTTTCTTT; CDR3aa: CASAATFMNTEAFF
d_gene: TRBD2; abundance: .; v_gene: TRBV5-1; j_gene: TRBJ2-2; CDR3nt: TGCGCCAGCAGCTTGGACGGCGGGGGGTACGGCGGGGAGCTGTTTTTT; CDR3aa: CASSLDGGGYGGELFF
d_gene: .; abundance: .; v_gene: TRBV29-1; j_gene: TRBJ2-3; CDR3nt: TGCAGCGTTGAAATGGGGACGGGAGCAGATACGCAGTATTTT; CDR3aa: CSVEMGTGADTQYF
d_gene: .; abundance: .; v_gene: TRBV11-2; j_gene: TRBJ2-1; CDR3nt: TGTGCCAGCAGCTTAGCGCGGACAGCCTACAATGAGCAGTTCTTC; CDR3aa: CASSLARTAYNEQFF
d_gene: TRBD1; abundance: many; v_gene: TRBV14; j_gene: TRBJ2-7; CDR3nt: TGTGCCAGCAGCCCTACCAGCACAGGGGACTACGAGCAGTACTTC; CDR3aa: CASSPTSTGDYEQYF
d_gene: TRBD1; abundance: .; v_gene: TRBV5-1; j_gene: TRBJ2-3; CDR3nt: TGCGCCAGCAGCTTGGGACAGGGTATGGATACGCAGTATTTT; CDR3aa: CASSLGQGMDTQYF
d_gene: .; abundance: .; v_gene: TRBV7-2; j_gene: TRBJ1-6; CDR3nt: TGTGCCAGCAGCTTAACGAGCTCCTATAATTCACCCCTCCACTTT; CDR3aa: CASSLTSSYNSPLHF
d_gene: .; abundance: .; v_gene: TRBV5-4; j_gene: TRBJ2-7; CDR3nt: TGTGCCAGCAGCCCTACCCCAGGGGAGGGTTACGAGCAGTACTTC; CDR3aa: CASSPTPGEGYEQYF
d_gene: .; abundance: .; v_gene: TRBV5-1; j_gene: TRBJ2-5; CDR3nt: TGCGCCAGCAGCCCTCAGGTCCAAGAGACCCAGTACTTC; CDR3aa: CASSPQVQETQYF
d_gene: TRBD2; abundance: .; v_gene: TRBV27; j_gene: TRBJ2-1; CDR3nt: TGTGCCAGCAGTTCCCAGCGGGGGGGCCACGATGAGCAGTTCTTC; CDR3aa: CASSSQRGGHDEQFF
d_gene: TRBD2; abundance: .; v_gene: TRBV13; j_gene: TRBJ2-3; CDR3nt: TGTGCCAGCAGCCAACACGGACTAGTCACAGATACGCAGTATTTT; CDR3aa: CASSQHGLVTDTQYF
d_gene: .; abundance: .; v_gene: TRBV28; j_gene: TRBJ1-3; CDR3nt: TGTGCCAGCAGTTTAGGTGGGGCGGGAAACACCATATATTTT; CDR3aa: CASSLGGAGNTIYF
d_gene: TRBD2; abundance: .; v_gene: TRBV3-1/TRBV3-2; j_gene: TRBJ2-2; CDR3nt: TGTGCCAGCAGCCACCAATCTAGCGGGAGGGTACACACCGGGGAGCTGTTTTTT; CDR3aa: CASSHQSSGRVHTGELFF
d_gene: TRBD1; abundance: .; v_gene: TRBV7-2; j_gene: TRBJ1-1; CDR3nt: TGTGCCAGCACGCAATCACAGGGGGCCGCTTTCTTT; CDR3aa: CASTQSQGAAFF
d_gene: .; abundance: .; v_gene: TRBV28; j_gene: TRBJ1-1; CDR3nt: TGTGCCAGCAGTTTTGTAGATAGGGGGAACACTGAAGCTTTCTTT; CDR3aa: CASSFVDRGNTEAFF
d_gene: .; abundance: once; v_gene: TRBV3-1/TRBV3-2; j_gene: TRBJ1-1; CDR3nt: TGTGCCAGCAGCCAAGGATTGGGCCGGAACACTGAAGCTTTCTTT; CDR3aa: CASSQGLGRNTEAFF
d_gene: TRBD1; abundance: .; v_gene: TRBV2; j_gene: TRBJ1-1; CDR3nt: TGTGCCAGCAGAGGACAGGAGTCTATCATAGGAGCTTTCTTT; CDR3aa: CASRGQESIIGAFF
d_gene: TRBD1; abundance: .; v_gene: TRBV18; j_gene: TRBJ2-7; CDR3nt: TGTGCCAGCTCACCGGACAGGGCTACATCCAACGAGCAGTACTTC; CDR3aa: CASSPDRATSNEQYF
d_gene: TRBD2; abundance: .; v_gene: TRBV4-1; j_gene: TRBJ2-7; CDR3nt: TGCGCCAGCAGCCAAGTCCGACTAGCGGGAGCCCACGAGCAGTACTTC; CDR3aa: CASSQVRLAGAHEQYF
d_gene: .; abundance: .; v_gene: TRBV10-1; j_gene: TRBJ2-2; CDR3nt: TGCGCCAGCAAAGGGGACACCGGGGAGCTGTTTTTT; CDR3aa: CASKGDTGELFF
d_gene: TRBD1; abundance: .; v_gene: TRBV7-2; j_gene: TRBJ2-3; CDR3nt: TGTGCCAGCAGCACCCGGGACAGGGGGGTCGGGGATACGCAGTATTTT; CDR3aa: CASSTRDRGVGDTQYF
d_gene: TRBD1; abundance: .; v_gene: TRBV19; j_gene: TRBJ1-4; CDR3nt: TGTGCCAGTAGTACCCCACAGGGGAGGTTTGAAAAACTGTTTTTT; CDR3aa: CASSTPQGRFEKLFF
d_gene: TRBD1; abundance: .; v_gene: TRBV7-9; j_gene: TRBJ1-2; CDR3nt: TGTGCCAGCAGCTTAGAGGGGGCGATCTATGGCTACACCTTC; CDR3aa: CASSLEGAIYGYTF
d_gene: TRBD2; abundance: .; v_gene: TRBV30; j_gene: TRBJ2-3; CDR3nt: TGTGCCTGGACGGGATGGCTAGCGGAAACTGGGGGCACAGATACGCAGTATTTT; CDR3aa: CAWTGWLAETGGTDTQYF
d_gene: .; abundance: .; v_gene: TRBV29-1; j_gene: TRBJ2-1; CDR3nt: TGCAGCGTTGAAGGGCCGTTTTACGGACGTGCACGCGGAGGGAAATACAATGAGCAGTTCTTC; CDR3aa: CSVEGPFYGRARGGKYNEQFF
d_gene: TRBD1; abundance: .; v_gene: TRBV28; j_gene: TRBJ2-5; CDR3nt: TGTGCCAGCAGTTTCAGAGGGGGCGAGGGGACCCAGTACTTC; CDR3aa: CASSFRGGEGTQYF